This T cell receptor (beta chain) derives from a study of shared clonotypes between healthy human individuals. CDR1 is SGHNT, CDR2 YENEEA, per germline. The CDR3 is 13 amino acids. Trimming cost V 5 bases and J 4 bases, with 9 bases left between them. Clones were sequenced by immunoSEQ multiplex PCR, and TCRdb holds only the in-frame ones, with some missing. The sample lists approximately 87,000 clones; about 61% were seen once. The J gene is TRBJ1-5, the V gene TRBV11-3; maybe TRBD1 (6 bases). Sequenced: memory CD8+ T cells sorted from blood. Specified subset: CD45RO+ cells pooled with CCR7-negative TemRA cells. The TCR sequence derives from a young man in good health. The CDR3, as DNA: TGTGCCAGCAGCACACAGGGTAATCAGCCCCAGCATTTT. Residues: CASSTQGNQPQHF.